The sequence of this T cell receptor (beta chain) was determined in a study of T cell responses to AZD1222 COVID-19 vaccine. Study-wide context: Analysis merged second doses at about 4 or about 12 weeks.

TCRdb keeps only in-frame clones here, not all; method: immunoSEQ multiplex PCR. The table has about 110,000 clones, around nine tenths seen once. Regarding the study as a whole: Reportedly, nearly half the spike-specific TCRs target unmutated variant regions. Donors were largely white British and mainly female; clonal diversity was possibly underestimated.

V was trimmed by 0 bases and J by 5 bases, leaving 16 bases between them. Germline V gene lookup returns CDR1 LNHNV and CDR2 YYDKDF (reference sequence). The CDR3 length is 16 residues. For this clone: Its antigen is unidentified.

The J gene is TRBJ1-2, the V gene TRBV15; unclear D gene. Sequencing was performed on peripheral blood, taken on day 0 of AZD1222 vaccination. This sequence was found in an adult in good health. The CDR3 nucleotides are TGTGCCACCAGCAGAGATTACGCGAGGGCTAGATATGGCTACACCTTC. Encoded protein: CATSRDYARARYGYTF.